This record covers a single TCR beta chain. PCR was performed using 60 Vbeta and 13 Jbeta primers. Repertoires were generated with immunoSEQ multiplex PCR, while TCRdb's copy carries only in-frame clones and drops some. The sample yields more than 90,000 clones, under 85% seen once. The source of the sample is a study of cytomegalovirus exposure and HLA in healthy donors. V gave up 3 bases and J gave up 2 bases; unmatched junction bases: 5. The CDR3 is 16 amino acids. Per germline, CDR1 MNHEY and CDR2 SMNVEV (reference sequence). The TCR comes from a woman aged 40 to 49 in good health and CMV-seronegative. The V and J genes are TRBV27 and TRBJ2-2; 8 nucleotides align to TRBD2. The specimen was PBMCs. The CDR3 DNA sequence: TGTGCCAGCAGTTTCAGGCGGGAGGCCAACACCGGGGAGCTGTTTTTT. It translates to CASSFRREANTGELFF.